This passage covers 21 T cell receptor beta chains from one sample sequenced in a study of cytomegalovirus exposure and HLA in healthy donors (dated by TCRdb to 2015 to 2018). The library was generated by the immunoSEQ multiplex PCR assay. The multiplex PCR relied on a mix of 60 forward primers for TCR Vbeta segments and 13 reverse primers for TCR Jbeta segments. TCRdb limited this immuneACCESS table to in-frame rearrangements with V and J called. A share of clones is missing; checked studies link under half to unresolved V genes, and the rest is unexplained. The sample profile shows roughly 120,000 clones; 81% of them were found once. The top ten constitute less than 2.5% of the sample. Sequenced: PBMCs. These receptors all stem from a woman aged 40 to 55 in good health and CMV-seronegative.

V is TRBV6-1 and J is TRBJ2-5; D gene uncertain. The CDR3 covers 14 residues. The germline V gene encodes CDR1 MNHNS and CDR2 SASEGT. V lost 1 base to trimming and J lost 5 bases, with 11 bases between them. CDR3 amino acids: CASSEDWLVETQYF. CDR3 in DNA: TGTGCCAGCAGTGAAGATTGGCTAGTTGAGACCCAGTACTTC.

The chain carries TRBV9 and TRBJ1-1, with TRBD1 as a possible D gene (5 bases). The CDR3 has 14 amino acids. Germline V gives CDR1 SGDLS, CDR2 YYNGEE. V lost 3 bases and J lost 2, with 11 bases in between. CDR3 amino acids: CASSARDYNTEAFF. The CDR3 coding sequence is TGTGCCAGCAGCGCCCGGGACTACAACACTGAAGCTTTCTTT.

The chain employs TRBV18 and TRBJ1-1; D unclear. The CDR3 totals 15 residues. Germline CDR1 and CDR2: KGHSH and LQKENI. The V end was cut by 2 bases, the J end by 5 bases, with 15 bases between. The CDR3 here is CASSPWEGRETEAFF. The CDR3, as DNA: TGTGCCAGCTCACCATGGGAAGGGAGGGAAACTGAAGCTTTCTTT.

The chain couples TRBV7-2 to TRBJ2-3, with 9 bases matching TRBD2. The CDR3 loop spans 16 amino acids. V dropped 3 bases and J dropped 2; count of bases not matched to a gene: 6. CDR1 and CDR2 from the germline V gene are SGHTA and FQGNSA. In DNA, the CDR3 is TGTGCCAGCAGCTTGCTCCGCGGGAGGGCCACAGATACGCAGTATTTT. It specifies CASSLLRGRATDTQYF.

This clone occurred once. This CDR3 reads CASSPREGPLSSYNEQFF. CDR3 sequence (DNA): TGTGCCAGCAGCCCGAGGGAGGGTCCCCTCAGCTCCTACAATGAGCAGTTCTTC. This chain joins TRBV9 and TRBJ2-1; the match to TRBD2 covers 7 bases. The germline V gene encodes CDR1 SGDLS and CDR2 YYNGEE. The CDR3 loop spans 18 amino acids. V lost 4 bases to trimming and J lost 0 bases; unmatched junction nucleotides: 13.

This clone was recorded only once. This sequence joins TRBV27 and TRBJ1-6; 8 positions agree with TRBD1. After removal of 2 bases from V and 3 bases from J, the junction contained 0 bases not matched to a gene. The CDR3 is 15 amino acids. The germline V gene encodes CDR1 MNHEY and CDR2 SMNVEV (reference sequence). CDR3 residues: CASSLDRGYNSPLHF. The CDR3 coding sequence is TGTGCCAGCAGTTTAGACAGGGGCTATAATTCACCCCTCCACTTT.

On this clone itself: At the DNA level, this CDR3 is encoded by other sequences in the same sample as well. This rearrangement joins TRBV27 to TRBJ1-1, with 8 positions matching TRBD1. The V segment lost 6 bases and the J segment 3 bases; nucleotides outside the gene matches: 9. Germline V gene data show CDR1 as MNHEY and CDR2 as SMNVEV (reference sequence). CDR3 length equals 15 residues. The CDR3 is CASSRGTGPYTEAFF. The CDR3, as DNA: TGTGCCAGCAGCCGCGGGACAGGCCCGTACACTGAAGCTTTCTTT.

This clone was observed a single time. The J gene is TRBJ2-7, the V gene TRBV4-1; maybe TRBD1 (5 bases). CDR3 length: 15 residues. Germline values: CDR1 MGHRA, CDR2 YSYEKL. Trimming left V 1 base short and J 2 bases short, with 12 bases between. The DNA for the CDR3 is TGCGCCAGCAGCCAAGCCCCTCCAGGGACCTACGAGCAGTACTTC. Its translation is CASSQAPPGTYEQYF.

This clone occurred once. V and J are TRBV6-6 and TRBJ1-2, with D possibly TRBD1 on 6 matching bases. Trimming cost V 3 bases and J 5 bases, with 16 bases left between them. This CDR3 spans 15 amino acids. CDR1 and CDR2 from the germline V gene are MNHNY and SVGAGI (reference sequence). CDR3 in amino acids: CASSYNGGRSYGYTF. The CDR3 DNA is TGTGCCAGCAGTTATAACGGGGGGCGATCGTATGGCTACACCTTC.

The chain carries TRBV5-1 and TRBJ2-6, with a tentative D call TRBD2 (7 bases). This CDR3 contains 17 residues. Per germline, CDR1 SGHRS and CDR2 YFSETQ. Trimming took 3 bases from V and 2 from J, leaving 15 bases between them. The CDR3 region has the DNA TGCGCCAGCAGCTGGGGTAGAGGGGGGGCTGGGGCCAACGTCCTGACTTTC. It encodes CASSWGRGGAGANVLTF.

The gene calls are TRBV7-2 and TRBJ2-1; 7 positions agree with TRBD2. The germline V gene has CDR1 SGHTA and CDR2 FQGNSA. The V gene end was trimmed by 4 bases and the J gene end by 8 bases; junction bases not matched to a gene: 11. The CDR3 consists of 15 residues. CDR3 protein: CASSSLGSGGDEQFF. The CDR3 DNA is TGTGCCAGCAGCTCCCTTGGTTCGGGAGGAGATGAGCAGTTCTTC.

The CDR3 is CASSIRTSTDTQYF. CDR3 DNA: TGTGCCAGTAGTATTCGGACTAGCACAGATACGCAGTATTTT. This sequence joins TRBV19 and TRBJ2-3; perhaps TRBD2 as D (5 bases). The germline CDR1 and CDR2 sequences are LNHDA and SQIVND (reference sequence). Trimming took off 3 bases at V and 0 bases at J, with 7 bases between the two ends. This CDR3 contains 14 residues.

This clone was counted only a few times. This rearrangement joins TRBV10-3 to TRBJ1-1, with TRBD1 matching over 11 bases. Per germline, CDR1 ENHRY and CDR2 SYGVKD. This CDR3 has 13 residues. V shed 6 bases and J 5 bases; nucleotides not matched to a gene: 2. CDR3 nucleotide sequence: TGTGCCATCAGGGGACAGGGGGGGACTGAAGCTTTCTTT. This translates into CAIRGQGGTEAFF.

The DNA for the CDR3 is TGCGCCAGCAGCTTGGACGGGACAGGGCTCGGAGGTTCCTATGGCTACACCTTC. It specifies CASSLDGTGLGGSYGYTF. This chain links TRBV5-1 with TRBJ1-2, with 9 nucleotides matching TRBD1. The CDR3 sequence is 18 residues long. J lost 4 bases, V lost 0 bases, and 13 bases had no gene match. The V gene's germline CDR1 is SGHRS and CDR2 YFSETQ.

V is TRBV30 and J is TRBJ1-2; 11 positions agree with TRBD1. CDR1 is GTSNPN and CDR2 is SVGIG in the germline V gene (reference sequence). The CDR3 is 14 residues long. V lost 3 bases, J lost 7 bases, and 7 bases stayed unmatched. CDR3 in DNA: TGTGCCTGGAGCGAAGGACAGGGGGCCGCTGGCTACACCTTC. It yields the protein CAWSEGQGAAGYTF.

The rearrangement links TRBV2 to TRBJ1-1; a possible D gene is TRBD1 (5 bases). Germline CDR1 SNHLY, CDR2 FYNNEI. CDR3 length equals 15 residues. V shed 3 bases and J shed 5 bases, with 16 bases lying between them. CDR3 loop: CASSEMRAGGTEAFF. CDR3 coding DNA: TGTGCCAGCAGTGAGATGAGAGCCGGGGGGACTGAAGCTTTCTTT. Combining the CDR3 with reference TRBV2 and TRBJ1-1 gives the whole variable domain EPEVTQTPSHQVTQMGQEVILRCVPISNHLYFYWYRQILGQKVEFLVSFYNNEISEKSEIFDDQFSVERPDGSNFTLKIRSTKLEDSAMYFCASSEMRAGGTEAFFGQGTRLTVV.

This clone was detected a few times. The chain is built from TRBV6-5 and TRBJ1-1; D remains ambiguous. Trimming cost V 6 bases and J 6 bases, with 14 bases left between them. CDR1 and CDR2 (germline): MNHEY, SVGAGI. The CDR3 contains 13 residues. The DNA of the CDR3 is TGTGCCAGCAGGCTGACGGGTTCGCCTGAAGCTTTCTTT. Its translation: CASRLTGSPEAFF.

V usage is TRBV7-9 and J usage is TRBJ2-1; the D gene is possibly TRBD2 (6 bases). Germline V lookup: CDR1 SEHNR, CDR2 FQNEAQ (reference sequence). This CDR3 has 15 amino acids. Trimming pared 5 bases from V and 4 bases from J, leaving 15 bases between. For the CDR3, the DNA is TGTGCCAGCAGCACGGGACTGGACCTTTACAATGAGCAGTTCTTC. It is translated as CASSTGLDLYNEQFF.

The J gene is TRBJ1-2, the V gene TRBV6-5; 7 positions agree with TRBD1. The junction had 5 bases not matched to a gene; V was cut back by 7 bases and J by 9 bases. Germline V lookup: CDR1 MNHEY, CDR2 SVGAGI. The CDR3 extends over 11 amino acids. CDR3 bases: TGTGCCAGCATTTCACAGGGGAGCTACACCTTC. Translation gives CASISQGSYTF.

In nucleotides, the CDR3 is TGTGCCAGCAGTGACTCTAATTGGGGGACAGCGAACACTGAAGCTTTCTTT. Translation: CASSDSNWGTANTEAFF. The chain recombines TRBV6-4 with TRBJ1-1; 7 bases align to TRBD1. Germline CDR1 is MRHNA and CDR2 is SNTAGT. The CDR3 runs to 17 residues. V trimming: 0 bases; J trimming: 1 base; junction bases outside the gene matches: 8.

This chain joins TRBV13 and TRBJ2-3, with a possible D match to TRBD2 (6 bases). V lost 5 bases and J lost 2, with 17 bases in between. CDR1 and CDR2 (germline): PRHDT, FYEKMQ (reference sequence). The CDR3 sequence is 16 residues long. In DNA, the CDR3 is TGTGCCAGCAGCCACACAGGACGGGGGATCACAGATACGCAGTATTTT. Translation gives CASSHTGRGITDTQYF.